This TCR beta chain was captured by sequencing in a study of siplizumab effects on memory and regulatory T cells. Findings of the study overall: Naive T cells looked more diverse than memory cells, and they looked like major contributors to the alloresponse. Treatment with siplizumab left mappable alloreactive CD4+ clones averaging roughly 69% Treg-derived, compared with over 25% in controls. Suppressive activity of Tregs proliferating in siplizumab cultures remained unconfirmed. Naive or memory phenotype was unassignable for roughly 75-97% of proliferating CD4+ or CD8+ clones.

To note about this clone: The antigen is not known.

Repertoires were generated with immunoSEQ multiplex PCR, while TCRdb's copy carries only in-frame clones and drops some. This table has 100,000 or so clones, around 95% appearing once. V was pared by 5 bases and J by 7 bases, with 14 bases between. CDR3 length equals 14 residues. Germline-derived CDR1 and CDR2 are MGHDK and SYGVNS. Sequencing was carried out using Tregs sorted from blood. The clonotype originates from a human donor in good health. The rearrangement links TRBV25-1 to TRBJ1-4; D not certain. In nucleotides, the CDR3 is TGTGCCAGCAGTTCACCATTTTTAGGTGAAAAACTGTTTTTT. Translated, it gives CASSSPFLGEKLFF.